This T cell receptor (beta chain) was captured in a study of blood T cells in healthy people across ages. Looking at the study overall: Template-switching capture recovered about one barcoded beta molecule per two T cells. Study-wide points: Across the age range, TCR beta diversity per million T cells fell in a roughly linear way.

V dropped 0 bases and J dropped 1; count of bases not matched to a gene: 3. The CDR3 sequence is 16 residues long. CDR1 ENHRY and CDR2 SYGVKD come from the germline V gene. A minimum of 7 million PBMCs was isolated per sample. This clonotype was found a few times. Its specificity is unknown. It was with a sample-barcoded 5' primer and a J-beta primer mix that a second PCR of about 6 to 12 cycles was run. Using its own MiXCR run on the 5' RACE reads, TCRdb lists one record per CDR3 protein. The data show 650,000 to 900,000 distinct CDR3 sequences, 62% seen once. The rearrangement uses TRBV10-3 and TRBJ2-5; TRBD2 matches at 9 bases. The sample comprised blood. The source is a man aged 30-40 years in good health. The CDR3 coding sequence is TGTGCCATCAGTGAGTCAGGTAGCGGGAGCCAAGAGACCCAGTACTTC. Residues: CAISESGSGSQETQYF.